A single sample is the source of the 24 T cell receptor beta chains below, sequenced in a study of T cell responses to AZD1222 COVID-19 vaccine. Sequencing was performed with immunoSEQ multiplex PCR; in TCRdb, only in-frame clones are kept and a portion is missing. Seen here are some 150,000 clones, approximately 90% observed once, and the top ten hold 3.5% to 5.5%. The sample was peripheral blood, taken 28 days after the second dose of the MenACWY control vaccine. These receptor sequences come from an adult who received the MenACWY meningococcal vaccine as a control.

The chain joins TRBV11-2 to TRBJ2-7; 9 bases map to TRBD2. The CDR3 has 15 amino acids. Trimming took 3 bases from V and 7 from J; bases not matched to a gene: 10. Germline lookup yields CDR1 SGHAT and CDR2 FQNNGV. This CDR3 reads CASSFGAGGPEEQYF. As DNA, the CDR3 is TGTGCCAGCAGCTTCGGGGCGGGAGGGCCGGAGGAGCAGTACTTC.

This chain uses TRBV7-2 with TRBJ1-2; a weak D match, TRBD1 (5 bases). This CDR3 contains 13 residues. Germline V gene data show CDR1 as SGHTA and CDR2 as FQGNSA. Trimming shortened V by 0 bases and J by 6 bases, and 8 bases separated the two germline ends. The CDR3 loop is CASSLARANGYTF. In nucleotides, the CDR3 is TGTGCCAGCAGCTTAGCCAGGGCTAATGGCTACACCTTC.

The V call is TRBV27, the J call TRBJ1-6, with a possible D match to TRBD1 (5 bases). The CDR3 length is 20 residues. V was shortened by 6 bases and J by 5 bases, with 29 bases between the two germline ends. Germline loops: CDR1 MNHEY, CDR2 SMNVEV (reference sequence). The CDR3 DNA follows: TGTGCCAGCAGGGGACTGGGTACCCCGGAAATTGACGGTGATAATTCACCCCTCCACTTT. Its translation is CASRGLGTPEIDGDNSPLHF.

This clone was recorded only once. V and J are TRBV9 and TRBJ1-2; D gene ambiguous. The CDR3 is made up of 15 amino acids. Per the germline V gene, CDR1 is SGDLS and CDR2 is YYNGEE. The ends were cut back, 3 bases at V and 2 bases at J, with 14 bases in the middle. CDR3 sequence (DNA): TGTGCCAGCAGCGCCGGAGAAAGATACAACTATGGCTACACCTTC. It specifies CASSAGERYNYGYTF. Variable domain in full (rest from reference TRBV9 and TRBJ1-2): DSGVTQTPKHLITATGQRVTLRCSPRSGDLSVYWYQQSLDQGLQFLIQYYNGEERAKGNILERFSAQQFPDLHSELNLSSLELGDSALYFCASSAGERYNYGYTFGSGTRLTVV.

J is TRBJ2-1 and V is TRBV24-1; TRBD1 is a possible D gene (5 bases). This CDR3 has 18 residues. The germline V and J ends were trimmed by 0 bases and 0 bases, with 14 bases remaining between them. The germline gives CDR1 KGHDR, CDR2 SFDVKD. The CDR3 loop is CATSDLRLGAGSYNEQFF. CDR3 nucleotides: TGTGCCACCAGTGATTTGCGTTTAGGGGCCGGCTCCTACAATGAGCAGTTCTTC.

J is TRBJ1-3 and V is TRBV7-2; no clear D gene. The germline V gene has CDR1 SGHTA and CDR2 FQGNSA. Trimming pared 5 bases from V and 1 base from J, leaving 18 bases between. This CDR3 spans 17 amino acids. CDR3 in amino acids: CASSPKGCVWSGNTIYF. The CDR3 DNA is TGTGCCAGCAGCCCAAAGGGCTGTGTATGGTCTGGAAACACCATATATTTT.

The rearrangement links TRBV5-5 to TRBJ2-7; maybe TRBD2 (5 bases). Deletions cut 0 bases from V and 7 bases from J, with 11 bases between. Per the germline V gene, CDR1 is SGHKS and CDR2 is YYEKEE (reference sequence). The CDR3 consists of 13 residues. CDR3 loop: CASSLEGPGEQYF. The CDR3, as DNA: TGTGCCAGCAGCTTGGAAGGGCCGGGGGAGCAGTACTTC.

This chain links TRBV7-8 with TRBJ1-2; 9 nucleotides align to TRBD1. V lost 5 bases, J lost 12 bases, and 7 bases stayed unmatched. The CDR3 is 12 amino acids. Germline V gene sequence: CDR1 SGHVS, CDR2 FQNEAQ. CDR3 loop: CASSARDRVDTF. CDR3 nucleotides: TGTGCCAGCAGCGCCCGGGACAGGGTGGACACCTTC.

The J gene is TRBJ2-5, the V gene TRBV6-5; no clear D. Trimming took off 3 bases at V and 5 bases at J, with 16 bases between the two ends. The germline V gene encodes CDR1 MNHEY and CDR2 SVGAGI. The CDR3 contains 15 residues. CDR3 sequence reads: CASSYYFLNRETQYF. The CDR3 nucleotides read TGTGCCAGCAGTTATTACTTCCTTAACCGGGAGACCCAGTACTTC.

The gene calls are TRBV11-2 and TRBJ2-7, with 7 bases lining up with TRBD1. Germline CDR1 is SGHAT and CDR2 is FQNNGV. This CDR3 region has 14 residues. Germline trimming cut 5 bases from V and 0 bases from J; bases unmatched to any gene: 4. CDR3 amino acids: CASSTTGSSYEQYF. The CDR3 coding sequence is TGTGCCAGCAGCACGACAGGGAGCTCCTACGAGCAGTACTTC.

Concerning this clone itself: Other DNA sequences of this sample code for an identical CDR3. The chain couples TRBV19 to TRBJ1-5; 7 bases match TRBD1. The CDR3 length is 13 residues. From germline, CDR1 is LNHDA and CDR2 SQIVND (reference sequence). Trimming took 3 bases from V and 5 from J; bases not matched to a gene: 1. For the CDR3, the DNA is TGTGCCAGTAGTATTCAGGGGGATCAGCCCCAGCATTTT. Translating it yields CASSIQGDQPQHF.

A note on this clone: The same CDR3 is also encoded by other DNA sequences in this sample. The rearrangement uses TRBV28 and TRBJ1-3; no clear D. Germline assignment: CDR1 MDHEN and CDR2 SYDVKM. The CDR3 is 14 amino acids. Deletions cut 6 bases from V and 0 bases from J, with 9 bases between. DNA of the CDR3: TGTGCCAGCAGCCGCCAAGGCTCTGGAAACACCATATATTTT. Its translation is CASSRQGSGNTIYF.

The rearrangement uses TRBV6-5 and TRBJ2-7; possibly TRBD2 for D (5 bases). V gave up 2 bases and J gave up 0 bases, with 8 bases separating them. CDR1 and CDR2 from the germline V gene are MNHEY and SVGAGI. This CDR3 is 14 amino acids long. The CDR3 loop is CASSYDGVSYEQYF. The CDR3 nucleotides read TGTGCCAGCAGTTACGACGGGGTCTCCTACGAGCAGTACTTC.

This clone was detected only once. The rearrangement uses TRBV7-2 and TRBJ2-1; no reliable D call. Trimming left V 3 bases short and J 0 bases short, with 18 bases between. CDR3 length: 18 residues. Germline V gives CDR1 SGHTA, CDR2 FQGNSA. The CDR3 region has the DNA TGTGCCAGCAGCTTTAGTGGGCCTACGAGAAGCTCCTACAATGAGCAGTTCTTC. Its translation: CASSFSGPTRSSYNEQFF.

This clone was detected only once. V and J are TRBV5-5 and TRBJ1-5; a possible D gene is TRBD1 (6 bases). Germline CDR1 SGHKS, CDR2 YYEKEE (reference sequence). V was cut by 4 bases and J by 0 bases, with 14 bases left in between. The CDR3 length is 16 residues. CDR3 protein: CASSPLGTTSNQPQHF. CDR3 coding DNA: TGTGCCAGCAGCCCCCTCGGGACAACTAGCAATCAGCCCCAGCATTTT. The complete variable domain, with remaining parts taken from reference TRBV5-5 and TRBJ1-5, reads DAGVTQSPTHLIKTRGQQVTLRCSPISGHKSVSWYQQVLGQGPQFIFQYYEKEERGRGNFPDRFSARQFPNYSSELNVNALLLGDSALYLCASSPLGTTSNQPQHFGDGTRLSIL.

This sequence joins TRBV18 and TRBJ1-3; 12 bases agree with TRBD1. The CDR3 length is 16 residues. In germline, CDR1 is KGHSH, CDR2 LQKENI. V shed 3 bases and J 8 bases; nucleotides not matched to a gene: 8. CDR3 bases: TGTGCCAGCTCACCCCCACCGGGACAGGGGGCGCACACCATATATTTT. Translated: CASSPPPGQGAHTIYF.

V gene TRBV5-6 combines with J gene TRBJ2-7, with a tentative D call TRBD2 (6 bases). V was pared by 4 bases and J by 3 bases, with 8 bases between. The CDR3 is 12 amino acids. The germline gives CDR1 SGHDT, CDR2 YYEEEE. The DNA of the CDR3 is TGTGCCAGCAGCGGGGGGATCTACGAGCAGTACTTC. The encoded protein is CASSGGIYEQYF.

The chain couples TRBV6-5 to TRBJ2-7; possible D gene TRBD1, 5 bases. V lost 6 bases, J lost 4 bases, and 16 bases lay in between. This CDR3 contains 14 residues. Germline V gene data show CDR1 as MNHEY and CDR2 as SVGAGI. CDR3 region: CASSNALGAYEQYF. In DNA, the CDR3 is TGTGCCAGCAGCAATGCCTTAGGGGCTTACGAGCAGTACTTC.

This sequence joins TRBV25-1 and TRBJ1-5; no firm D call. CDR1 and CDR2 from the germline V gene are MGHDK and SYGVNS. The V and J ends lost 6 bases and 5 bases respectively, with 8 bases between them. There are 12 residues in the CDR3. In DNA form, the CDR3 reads TGTGCCAGCAGCAGTGCAGATCAGCCCCAGCATTTT. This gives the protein CASSSADQPQHF.

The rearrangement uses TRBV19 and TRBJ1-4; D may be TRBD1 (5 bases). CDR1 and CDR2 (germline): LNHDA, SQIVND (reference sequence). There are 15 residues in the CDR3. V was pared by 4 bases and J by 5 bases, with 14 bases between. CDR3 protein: CASSSSGAENEKLFF. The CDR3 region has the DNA TGTGCCAGTAGTAGTAGCGGGGCCGAGAATGAAAAACTGTTTTTT.

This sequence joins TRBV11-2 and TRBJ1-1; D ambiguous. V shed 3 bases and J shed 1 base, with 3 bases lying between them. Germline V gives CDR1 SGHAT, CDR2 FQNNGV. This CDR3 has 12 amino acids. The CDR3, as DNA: TGTGCCAGCAGCTTTGAGAACACTGAAGCTTTCTTT. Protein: CASSFENTEAFF.

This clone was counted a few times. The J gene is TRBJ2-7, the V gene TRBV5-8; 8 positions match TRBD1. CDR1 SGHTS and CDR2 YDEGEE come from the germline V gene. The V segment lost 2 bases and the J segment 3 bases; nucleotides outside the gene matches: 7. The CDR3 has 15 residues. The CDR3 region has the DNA TGTGCCAGCAGCTTCGGACAGGGTGGATTCTACGAGCAGTACTTC. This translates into CASSFGQGGFYEQYF. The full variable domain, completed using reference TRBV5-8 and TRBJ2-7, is EAGVTQSPTHLIKTRGQQATLRCSPISGHTSVYWYQQALGLGLQFLLWYDEGEERNRGNFPPRFSGRQFPNYSSELNVNALELEDSALYLCASSFGQGGFYEQYFGPGTRLTVT.

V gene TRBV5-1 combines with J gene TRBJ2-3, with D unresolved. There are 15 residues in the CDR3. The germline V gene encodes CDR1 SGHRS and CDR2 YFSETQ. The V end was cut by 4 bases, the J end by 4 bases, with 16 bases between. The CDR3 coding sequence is TGCGCCAGCAGCGCCCTCTCCGATCAATCAGATACGCAGTATTTT. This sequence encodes CASSALSDQSDTQYF.

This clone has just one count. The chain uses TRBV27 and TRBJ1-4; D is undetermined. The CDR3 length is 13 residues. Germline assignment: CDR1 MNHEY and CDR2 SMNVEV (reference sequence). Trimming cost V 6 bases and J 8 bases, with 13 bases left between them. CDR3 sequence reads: CASSLQRWEKLFF. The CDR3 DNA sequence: TGTGCCAGCAGCCTGCAGAGGTGGGAAAAACTGTTTTTT.